A selection of T cell receptor beta chains follows, all from one sample in a study of CD8+CD57+ T cells in acquired aplastic anemia. From the reads, TCRdb called clonotypes with MiXCR, one entry per CDR3 protein. The table has around 79,000 distinct CDR3 sequences, about 70% seen once. Sample: sorted CD4+, CD8+, or CD8+CD57+ T cells (not recorded which) from PBMCs. These receptors were obtained from a human donor with aplastic anemia. CDR3s include the opening cysteine and the closing phenylalanine or tryptophan. The D gene is left open where the match is weak. Clone size is shown for a subset of rows, as once, few, many or a class of expanded clone.

j_gene | d_gene | abundance | v_gene | CDR3aa | CDR3nt
TRBJ2-1 | NA | NA | TRBV7-6 | CASSLLGARQVF | TGTGCCAGCAGCTTGTTGGGGGCGAGGCAGGTCTTC
TRBJ2-3 | TRBD2 | NA | TRBV29-1 | CSVHLGGDTDTQYF | TGCAGCGTCCACCTGGGGGGGGACACAGATACGCAGTATTTT
TRBJ2-1 | NA | NA | TRBV20-1 | CSAPRPGYDEQFF | TGCAGTGCCCCCAGGCCAGGGTACGATGAGCAGTTCTTC
TRBJ2-1 | NA | NA | TRBV2 | CASSVSGSYNEQFF | TGTGCCAGCAGTGTTAGCGGCTCCTACAATGAGCAGTTCTTC
TRBJ2-3 | TRBD1 | NA | TRBV24-1 | CATSGGQGVDTQYF | TGTGCCACCAGTGGGGGACAGGGAGTGGATACGCAGTATTTT
TRBJ2-1 | NA | NA | TRBV11-2 | CASSLGFMVREQFF | TGTGCCAGCAGCTTAGGGTTCATGGTTCGGGAGCAGTTCTTC
TRBJ1-4 | NA | NA | TRBV19 | CASSRRVNEKLFF | TGTGCCAGTAGTCGCCGGGTCAATGAAAAACTGTTTTTT
TRBJ1-6 | NA | NA | TRBV2 | CASSEAGNSPLHF | TGTGCCAGCAGTGAAGCGGGGAATTCACCCCTCCACTTT
TRBJ1-5 | TRBD1 | NA | TRBV19 | CASYGTDFTSNQPQHF | TGTGCCAGTTACGGGACAGACTTTACTAGCAATCAGCCCCAGCATTTT
TRBJ2-7 | NA | NA | TRBV7-9 | CASSLDWGRYEQYF | TGTGCCAGCAGCTTAGACTGGGGGAGGTACGAGCAGTACTTC
TRBJ1-5 | TRBD1 | NA | TRBV2 | CASTLTGSNQPQHF | TGTGCCAGCACCTTGACAGGGAGCAATCAGCCCCAGCATTTT
TRBJ1-2 | NA | NA | TRBV20-1 | CSAWGNGYTF | TGCAGTGCTTGGGGAAATGGCTACACCTTC
TRBJ2-3 | NA | NA | TRBV20-1 | CSALGDFSTDTQYF | TGCAGTGCCTTGGGGGACTTTAGCACAGATACGCAGTATTTT
TRBJ2-5 | NA | once | TRBV2 | CASRGRGAKETQYF | TGTGCCAGCAGGGGCCGCGGGGCTAAAGAGACCCAGTACTTC
TRBJ2-5 | TRBD1 | NA | TRBV7-3 | CASSAKGQGKETQYF | TGTGCCAGCAGCGCTAAAGGACAGGGGAAGGAGACCCAGTACTTC
TRBJ2-7 | TRBD1 | few | TRBV24-1 | CATSDSGQGVHEQYF | TGTGCCACCAGTGATTCGGGACAGGGGGTACACGAGCAGTACTTC
TRBJ2-7 | NA | NA | TRBV2 | CASKREYEQYF | TGTGCCAGCAAAAGGGAATACGAGCAGTACTTC
TRBJ2-7 | NA | NA | TRBV2 | CASSLDIHEQYF | TGTGCCAGCAGCTTGGACATACACGAGCAGTACTTC